These 9 T cell receptor beta chains originate from one sample sequenced in a study of type 1 regulatory T cells. TCRdb called the reads again in MiXCR, with one record for every CDR3 protein. Altogether approximately 21,000 distinct CDR3 sequences are present, around 43% being singletons, with the ten largest covering around 4.8%. These TCRs are of unknown antigen specificity. Sample: cultured T cells, either the whole culture or a sorted T cell fraction (not recorded which). These receptors were collected from a human donor in good health.

In this sample, this clonotype turned up once. V is TRBV12-3 or TRBV12-4 and J is TRBJ1-2, with D tentatively TRBD1 (6 bases). This CDR3 is built from 15 residues. V lost 5 bases to trimming and J lost 8 bases, with 21 bases between them. The CDR3 sequence is CASSLLLNRGQGYTF. The CDR3 DNA is TGTGCCAGCAGTCTCCTTCTCAACCGGGGGCAAGGCTACACCTTC.

The chain combines TRBV6-1 with TRBJ1-4; a possible D gene is TRBD1 (5 bases). The V end was cut by 4 bases, the J end by 3 bases, with 15 bases between. CDR3 length equals 16 residues. Per the germline V gene, CDR1 is MNHNS and CDR2 is SASEGT. The CDR3 region is CASSVWGPEANEKLFF. CDR3 sequence (DNA): TGTGCCAGCAGTGTATGGGGACCCGAAGCTAATGAAAAACTGTTTTTT.

This clonotype is categorized as medium-sized. The chain links TRBV18 to TRBJ2-5, with D possibly being TRBD1 (6 bases). This CDR3 comprises 15 residues. Germline loops: CDR1 KGHSH, CDR2 LQKENI. Trimming removed 2 bases at V and 1 base at J, with 11 bases between. CDR3 sequence reads: CASSPATGFQETQYF. In nucleotides, the CDR3 is TGTGCCAGCTCACCAGCGACAGGTTTCCAAGAGACCCAGTACTTC.

By share, this clonotype ranks as medium-sized. This CDR3 reads CASRGLATHEQYF. The CDR3 nucleotides read TGTGCCAGCAGGGGACTAGCCACCCACGAGCAGTACTTC. The rearrangement uses TRBV6-2 or TRBV6-3 and TRBJ2-7; 9 bases line up with TRBD2. From germline, CDR1 is MNHEY and CDR2 SVGEGT. With V trimmed by 6 bases and J by 5 bases, 5 bases remained unmatched. The CDR3 totals 13 residues.

With regard to this clonotype: This may be a read error: a much more frequent sequence differs by one nucleotide. This sequence joins TRBV12-3 or TRBV12-4 and TRBJ1-1; D gene uncertain. The CDR3 is 15 amino acids. Trimming removed 4 bases at V and 5 bases at J, with 17 bases between. This chain's CDR3 is CASSYRDGAGTEAFF. In DNA form, the CDR3 reads TGTGCCAGCAGTTACCGCGATGGTGCGGGTACTGAAGCTTTCTTT.

The sample holds a few counts of this clonotype. The V gene is TRBV7-9, the J gene TRBJ2-1; TRBD1 aligns across 8 bases. Germline values: CDR1 SEHNR, CDR2 FQNEAQ (reference sequence). The CDR3 covers 15 residues. Unmatched junction bases numbered 7, after V lost 4 bases and J lost 5 bases. In nucleotides, the CDR3 is TGTGCCAGCAGCTATGGACAGGGTGAAGACAATGAGCAGTTCTTC. Its translation is CASSYGQGEDNEQFF.

This clonotype showed up many times. The chain couples TRBV11-2 to TRBJ2-3; D not certain. CDR3 length: 13 residues. CDR1 and CDR2 (germline): SGHAT, FQNNGV. V was trimmed by 0 bases and J by 10 bases, leaving 11 bases between them. The CDR3 DNA sequence: TGTGCCAGCAGCTTAGAGAGAGCGACCTCGCAGTATTTT. It translates to CASSLERATSQYF.

The chain couples TRBV6-6 to TRBJ1-1; TRBD1 matches at 8 bases. V shed 6 bases and J 1 base; nucleotides not matched to a gene: 10. This CDR3 is 16 amino acids long. CDR1 and CDR2 (germline): MNHNY, SVGAGI (reference sequence). Written as DNA, the CDR3 is TGTGCCAGCAGACAAGGACAGGGAGCTCAGAACACTGAAGCTTTCTTT. Translation gives CASRQGQGAQNTEAFF.

The V gene is TRBV5-5, the J gene TRBJ1-3; TRBD1 is a possible D gene (6 bases). V was pared by 3 bases and J by 3 bases, with 13 bases between. The CDR3 contains 15 residues. Per germline, CDR1 SGHKS and CDR2 YYEKEE (reference sequence). The CDR3 DNA sequence: TGTGCCAGCAGCTGGGGGGGCCTCGGTGGAAACACCATATATTTT. Translated, it gives CASSWGGLGGNTIYF.